One sample yielded the 26 T cell receptor beta chains listed below, sequenced in a study of T cell repertoires in cytomegalovirus infection. TCRdb passed the reads through MiXCR, listing each CDR3 protein once. Of 150,000 to 200,000 distinct CDR3 sequences detected, approximately 9.6% appear once; the ten largest clones hold roughly 4.8%. The sequenced sample consisted of PBMCs. All receptors derive from a human donor in good health (CMV status not recorded). Some clones in this sample may be carry-over from other donors' samples.

This clonotype was observed many times. The chain is built from TRBV28 and TRBJ2-7, with D possibly being TRBD1 or TRBD2 (5 bases each). The CDR3 contains 14 residues. Germline lookup yields CDR1 MDHEN and CDR2 SYDVKM. Trimming cost V 8 bases and J 0 bases, with 14 bases left between them. The DNA of the CDR3 is TGTGCCAGCGTGGGGGACGGCAGCTCCTACGAGCAGTACTTC. Translated: CASVGDGSSYEQYF.

The rearrangement uses TRBV20-1 and TRBJ2-7; tentatively, D is TRBD1 or TRBD2 (5 bases each). V dropped 3 bases and J dropped 2 bases, with 11 bases sitting between them. This CDR3 is 13 amino acids long. CDR1 is DFQATT and CDR2 is SNEGSKA in the germline V gene (reference sequence). Here the CDR3 reads CSASEGMTYEQYF. As DNA, the CDR3 is TGCAGTGCTAGTGAGGGGATGACCTACGAGCAGTACTTC.

The CDR3 loop reads CASSPSDYEQYF. CDR3 coding DNA: TGTGCCAGCAGTCCCTCAGACTACGAGCAGTACTTC. The genes are TRBV12-3 or TRBV12-4 and TRBJ2-7, with unresolved D. The CDR3 totals 12 residues. Trimming cost V 5 bases and J 3 bases, with 8 bases left between them.

This clonotype was seen more than once but under ten times. V usage is TRBV9 and J usage is TRBJ2-3, with 9 bases identical to TRBD1. This CDR3 region has 17 residues. V gave up 3 bases and J gave up 1 base; unmatched junction bases: 9. Germline assignment: CDR1 SGDLS and CDR2 YYNGEE. This CDR3 reads CASSAENRGRGTDTQYF. In nucleotides, the CDR3 is TGTGCCAGCAGCGCAGAGAACAGGGGGCGGGGCACAGATACGCAGTATTTT. Looking up the rest from reference TRBV9 and TRBJ2-3 gives the full variable domain: DSGVTQTPKHLITATGQRVTLRCSPRSGDLSVYWYQQSLDQGLQFLIQYYNGEERAKGNILERFSAQQFPDLHSELNLSSLELGDSALYFCASSAENRGRGTDTQYFGPGTRLTVL.

Points on this clonotype: A much larger clone lies a single base off, so this may be a read error. The rearrangement uses TRBV7-6 and TRBJ2-5, with D possibly matching TRBD2 (6 bases). The CDR3 length is 16 residues. Trimming pared 1 base from V and 5 bases from J, leaving 17 bases between. Germline-derived CDR1 and CDR2 are SGHVS and FNYEAQ. For the CDR3, the DNA is TGTGCCAGCAGCTTAGGGTTGGGACTCTCGGGGGAGACCCAGTACTTC. Its protein product is CASSLGLGLSGETQYF.

This clonotype has ten or more counts. The rearrangement links TRBV10-2 to TRBJ1-2; tentative D call: TRBD1 (5 bases). Between the trimmed V and J ends, which lost 2 bases and 4 bases, there was a span of 11 bases. The length of the CDR3 is 14 residues. Germline CDR1 is WSHSY and CDR2 is SAAADI. The CDR3 bases are TGCGCCAGCAGTGAGGAGGGGTCCTTCTATGGCTACACCTTC. Amino acids: CASSEEGSFYGYTF.

This clonotype was detected ten times or more. This sequence joins TRBV20-1 and TRBJ1-5; TRBD1 matches 12 bases. The CDR3 length is 17 residues. CDR1 and CDR2 from the germline V gene are DFQATT and SNEGSKA (reference sequence). Trimming at V came to 2 bases and at J to 3 bases, leaving 8 bases not matched to a gene. DNA of the CDR3: TGCAGTGCTAGACCGGGACAGGGGGCTACCCCCAATCAGCCCCAGCATTTT. It is translated as CSARPGQGATPNQPQHF.

In its sample, this clonotype was seen many times. The chain is built from TRBV28 and TRBJ1-5; unclear D gene. V was shortened by 5 bases and J by 5 bases, with 7 bases between the two germline ends. Germline V gene sequence: CDR1 MDHEN, CDR2 SYDVKM. The CDR3 runs 12 residues. Written as DNA, the CDR3 is TGTGCCAGCAGTCAGTTCGATCAGCCCCAGCATTTT. This gives the protein CASSQFDQPQHF.

A few counts support this clonotype. J is TRBJ1-1 and V is TRBV20-1; unclear D gene. In germline, CDR1 is DFQATT, CDR2 SNEGSKA (reference sequence). The CDR3 runs to 14 residues. CDR3 sequence: CRGNSGGMNTEAFF. The DNA of the CDR3 is TGCAGGGGGAACAGCGGAGGAATGAACACTGAAGCTTTCTTT.

This clonotype was observed many times. The V gene is TRBV28, the J gene TRBJ2-3; the D gene is possibly TRBD1 (6 bases). Per germline, CDR1 MDHEN and CDR2 SYDVKM. CDR3 size: 15 residues. The V gene lost 6 bases and the J gene lost 4 bases, with 17 bases spanning the gap. CDR3 region: CASSPPQGNADTQYF. CDR3 nucleotides: TGTGCCAGCAGCCCACCCCAGGGGAACGCAGATACGCAGTATTTT. Together with reference TRBV28 and TRBJ2-3, the CDR3 gives the full variable domain: DVKVTQSSRYLVKRTGEKVFLECVQDMDHENMFWYRQDPGLGLRLIYFSYDVKMKEKGDIPEGYSVSREKKERFSLILESASTNQTSMYLCASSPPQGNADTQYFGPGTRLTVL.

V and J are TRBV4-1 and TRBJ2-3; D may be TRBD1 (5 bases). Germline values: CDR1 MGHRA, CDR2 YSYEKL. The length of the CDR3 is 14 residues. V lost 5 bases and J 4 bases, leaving 13 bases between the germline ends. The CDR3 DNA reads as TGCGCCAGCAGCTCATTTAGGGGCGCAGATACGCAGTATTTT. Amino acid sequence: CASSSFRGADTQYF.

The table lists this clonotype with many counts. J is TRBJ2-7 and V is TRBV7-2; D ambiguous. This CDR3 region has 12 residues. Trimming removed 0 bases at V and 2 bases at J, with 2 bases between. CDR1 and CDR2 from the germline V gene are SGHTA and FQGNSA. The CDR3 nucleotides read TGTGCCAGCAGCTTAGCCGCCTACGAGCAGTACTTC. This sequence encodes CASSLAAYEQYF.

At least ten counts were recorded for this clonotype. The rearrangement links TRBV7-2 to TRBJ2-5; 8 nucleotides agree with TRBD1. The V and J ends lost 5 bases and 1 base, in that order; junction bases with no gene match: 6. Germline V gene sequence: CDR1 SGHTA, CDR2 FQGNSA. The CDR3 sequence is 15 residues long. CDR3: CASSLRTGTQETQYF. The CDR3 region has the DNA TGTGCCAGCAGCCTTAGGACAGGGACCCAAGAGACCCAGTACTTC.

This clonotype was observed at least ten times. This chain links TRBV7-2 with TRBJ2-1; 7 bases are a match to TRBD2. This CDR3 is built from 16 residues. Germline CDR1 and CDR2: SGHTA and FQGNSA. The trim removed 0 bases at V and 2 bases at J, leaving 4 bases unmatched. Here the CDR3 reads CASSLASGGTYNEQFF. The CDR3 DNA reads TGTGCCAGCAGCTTAGCGTCGGGAGGAACCTACAATGAGCAGTTCTTC.

This clonotype was recorded only once. Since a much larger clone is just one base distant, this may be a read error. The conserved final phenylalanine or tryptophan is absent from the CDR3, which likely points to a read error. This chain links TRBV19 with TRBJ1-6; a possible D gene is TRBD1 (5 bases). Trimming took 6 bases from V and 8 from J, leaving 17 bases between them. The CDR3 length is 15 residues. The V gene's germline CDR1 is LNHDA and CDR2 SQIVND (reference sequence). The CDR3 region is CASSSSVGEDSPLHL. In DNA, the CDR3 is TGTGCCAGTAGCTCCTCAGTGGGGGAAGATTCACCCCTCCACCTT.

This clonotype was found many times. J is TRBJ2-2 and V is TRBV29-1; D is perhaps TRBD1 (5 bases). In germline, CDR1 is SQVTM, CDR2 ANQGSEA. The CDR3 runs to 13 residues. V was trimmed by 2 bases and J by 4 bases, leaving 8 bases between them. The chain's CDR3 is CSVERGLTGELFF. CDR3 nucleotide sequence: TGCAGCGTTGAAAGGGGTCTCACCGGGGAGCTGTTTTTT.

This chain uses TRBV4-3 with TRBJ2-6; D might be TRBD1 (5 bases). V gave up 0 bases and J gave up 0 bases, with 12 bases separating them. The CDR3 is 18 amino acids. The germline gives CDR1 LGHNA, CDR2 YSLEER. CDR3 sequence reads: CASSQEAGMNSGANVLTF. The CDR3 bases are TGCGCCAGCAGCCAAGAGGCAGGGATGAACTCTGGGGCCAACGTCCTGACTTTC.

This clonotype has ten or more counts. The chain carries TRBV7-2 and TRBJ1-2; a possible D gene is TRBD1 (5 bases). The CDR3 totals 17 residues. The germline gives CDR1 SGHTA, CDR2 FQGNSA. V was shortened by 0 bases and J by 6 bases, with 20 bases between the two germline ends. In DNA, the CDR3 is TGTGCCAGCAGCTTAGCGGGACGCGACCTTCGACTCAATGGCTACACCTTC. This sequence encodes CASSLAGRDLRLNGYTF.

Concerning this clonotype itself: A read error is possible here, since a much larger clone lies one base away. The V call is TRBV20-1, the J call TRBJ2-7, with D maybe TRBD2 (6 bases). CDR3 length: 12 amino acids. The V gene's germline CDR1 is DFQATT and CDR2 SNEGSKA (reference sequence). CDR3: CSARRGPYGQYF. The CDR3 DNA follows: TGCAGTGCAAGGCGGGGACCCTACGGGCAGTACTTC.

This clonotype has ten or more counts. The chain links TRBV7-9 to TRBJ2-4; the match to TRBD1 covers 9 bases. The CDR3 totals 20 residues. Germline V CDR1 and CDR2: SEHNR, FQNEAQ (reference sequence). Unmatched junction bases numbered 16, after V lost 4 bases and J lost 0 bases. The CDR3 is CASSSPLGQGKNLAKNIQYF. The CDR3 DNA sequence: TGTGCCAGCAGCTCCCCGCTGGGACAGGGTAAAAATCTAGCCAAAAACATTCAGTACTTC.

A word on this clonotype: A clone one base away is much larger, so this may be a read error. The rearrangement joins TRBV6-1 to TRBJ2-7; 9 bases fit TRBD2. Germline V gene data show CDR1 as MNHNS and CDR2 as SASEGT. With V trimmed by 8 bases and J by 3 bases, 17 bases remained unmatched. The CDR3 contains 17 residues. The CDR3 DNA sequence: TGTGCCAGCGGTTACGAACGCCGGCGGGGGGGCCTCTACGAGCAGTACTTC. Translating it yields CASGYERRRGGLYEQYF.

In this sample, this clonotype turned up many times. CDR3 sequence (DNA): TGTGCCAGCAGCCAACCCCAGGGTGGGACTGAAGCTTTCTTT. Its translation is CASSQPQGGTEAFF. The chain is built from TRBV7-9 and TRBJ1-1; tentative D call: TRBD1 (5 bases). The CDR3 sequence is 14 residues long. Germline-derived CDR1 and CDR2 are SEHNR and FQNEAQ (reference sequence). The ends were cut back, 5 bases at V and 5 bases at J, with 15 bases in the middle.

This clonotype appeared a few times. The rearrangement joins TRBV19 to TRBJ2-3, with 10 bases aligning to TRBD2. There are 16 residues in the CDR3. V was pared by 5 bases and J by 0 bases, with 5 bases of the junction left unmatched. Per the germline V gene, CDR1 is LNHDA and CDR2 is SQIVND (reference sequence). The CDR3 sequence is CASSLLAGTSTDTQYF. The CDR3 nucleotides are TGTGCCAGTAGTTTACTAGCGGGGACTAGCACAGATACGCAGTATTTT.

The gene calls are TRBV7-2 and TRBJ1-1; 7 positions match TRBD1. This CDR3 is built from 15 residues. Trimming cost V 5 bases and J 1 base; bases outside gene matches: 7. Per germline, CDR1 SGHTA and CDR2 FQGNSA. CDR3 sequence (DNA): TGTGCCAGCAGCCACCTAGACAGGGCGAACACTGAAGCTTTCTTT. Translated, it gives CASSHLDRANTEAFF.

This clonotype was seen repeatedly, ten times or more. The chain employs TRBV4-3 and TRBJ2-1; D remains ambiguous. V gave up 0 bases and J gave up 0 bases, with 6 bases separating them. Germline loops: CDR1 LGHNA, CDR2 YSLEER. This CDR3 spans 15 amino acids. CDR3 protein: CASSQDSGSYNEQFF. CDR3 in DNA: TGCGCCAGCAGCCAAGATTCGGGCTCCTACAATGAGCAGTTCTTC.

This clonotype was observed many times. The chain uses TRBV19 and TRBJ2-7; 10 bases line up with TRBD1. Trimming took 6 bases from V and 2 from J; bases not matched to a gene: 10. The CDR3 is 16 amino acids. The germline CDR1 and CDR2 sequences are LNHDA and SQIVND (reference sequence). The chain's CDR3 is CASSGQWGQGTYEQYF. In nucleotides, the CDR3 is TGTGCCAGTAGCGGACAGTGGGGACAGGGGACCTACGAGCAGTACTTC.